This T cell receptor beta chain originates from a study of vaccination and CD4 T cells after COVID-19. The overall study: Sampling that followed vaccination took place a median roughly 69 days after dose two, within a range of 14 to 241. Study conclusions and caveats: In median terms, SARS-CoV-2-reactive clonotypes went from 21 to 38, a nonsignificant rise. Only after vaccination were a median roughly 90% of convalescents' reactive clones seen.

This clonotype was picked up a small number of times. No antigen is known for it. Oncomine TCR Beta short-read sequencing was applied to DNA from cultured CD4+ T cells. TCRdb recomputed calls from the PCR reads with MiXCR, one row per CDR3 protein. The sample holds some 16,000 distinct CDR3 sequences, around 50% seen once. V was clipped by 3 bases and J by 0 bases, with 11 bases between them. CDR1 DFQATT and CDR2 SNEGSKA come from the germline V gene (reference sequence). The CDR3 runs 14 residues. The time point denotes: late sampling 161 to 241 days after vaccination in three convalescent patients. Documented treatment: roughly 10-day PBMC culture with coronavirus spike peptide pools or control peptides (ViraFEST assay).

The receptor comes from a human donor who had recovered from COVID-19. The chain recombines TRBV20-1 with TRBJ1-1; tentative D call: TRBD1 (5 bases). Sequenced here: CD4+ T cells from blood, cultured in vitro, sampled about 7 months after SARS-CoV-2 vaccination. The CDR3 is CSASQGDLNTEAFF. As DNA, the CDR3 is TGCAGTGCTAGCCAAGGGGACCTGAACACTGAAGCTTTCTTT.